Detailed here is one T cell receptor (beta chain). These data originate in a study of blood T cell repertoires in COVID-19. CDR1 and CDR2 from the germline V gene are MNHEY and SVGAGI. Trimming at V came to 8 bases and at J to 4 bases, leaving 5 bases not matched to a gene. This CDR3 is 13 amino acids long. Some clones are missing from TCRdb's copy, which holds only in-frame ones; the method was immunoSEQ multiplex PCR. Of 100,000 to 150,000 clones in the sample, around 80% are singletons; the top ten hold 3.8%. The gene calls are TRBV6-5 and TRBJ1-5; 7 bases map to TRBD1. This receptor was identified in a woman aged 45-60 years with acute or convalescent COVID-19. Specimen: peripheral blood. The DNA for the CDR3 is TGTGCCAGCGTCAGGGGGTCGAATCAGCCCCAGCATTTT. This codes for CASVRGSNQPQHF.